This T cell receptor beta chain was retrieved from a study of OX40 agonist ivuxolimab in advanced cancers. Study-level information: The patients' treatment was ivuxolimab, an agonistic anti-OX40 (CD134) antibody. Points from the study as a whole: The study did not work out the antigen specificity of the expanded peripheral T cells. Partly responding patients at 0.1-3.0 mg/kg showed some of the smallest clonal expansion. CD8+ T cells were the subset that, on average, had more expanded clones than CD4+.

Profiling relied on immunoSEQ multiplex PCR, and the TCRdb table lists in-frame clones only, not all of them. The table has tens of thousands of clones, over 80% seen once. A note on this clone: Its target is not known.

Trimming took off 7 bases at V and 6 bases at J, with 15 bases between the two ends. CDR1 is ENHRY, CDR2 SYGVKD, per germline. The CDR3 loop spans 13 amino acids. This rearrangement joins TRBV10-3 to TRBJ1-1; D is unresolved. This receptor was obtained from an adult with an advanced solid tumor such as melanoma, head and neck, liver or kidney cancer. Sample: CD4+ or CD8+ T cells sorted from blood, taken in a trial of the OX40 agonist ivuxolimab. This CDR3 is CAIKGKMDSEAFF. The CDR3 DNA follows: TGTGCCATCAAGGGCAAAATGGACTCTGAAGCTTTCTTT.